Presented here are 18 T cell receptor beta chains from one specimen sequenced in a study of identical twins. MiXCR was run by TCRdb on the 5' RACE reads, yielding one entry per CDR3 protein. Of roughly 290,000 distinct CDR3 sequences in the sample, about 8.9% were seen once. This sample also belongs to another study, concerning yellow fever vaccine responses in identical twins.

The source material was memory (CD45RO+) T cells sorted from blood. The receptor source for this set is a woman aged 18-30 years in good health.

In its sample, this clonotype was seen a few times. V and J are TRBV12-3 or TRBV12-4 and TRBJ1-5; maybe TRBD1 (6 bases). Trimming removed 5 bases from V and 4 bases from J, with 12 bases in between. The CDR3 extends over 14 amino acids. CDR3 nucleotide sequence: TGTGCCAGCAGTATCACAGGGCCGAATCAGCCCCAGCATTTT. Translating it yields CASSITGPNQPQHF.

In its sample, this clonotype was seen a few times. The chain employs TRBV5-5 and TRBJ2-7; D remains unclear. Trimming stripped 0 bases from V and 0 bases from J, with 7 bases between. The CDR3 has 14 amino acids. Per germline, CDR1 SGHKS and CDR2 YYEKEE (reference sequence). In DNA form, the CDR3 reads TGTGCCAGCAGCTTGGAGCACGTCTCCTACGAGCAGTACGTC. It codes for CASSLEHVSYEQYV.

The sample holds a few counts of this clonotype. The CDR3 coding sequence is TGTGCTAGTGGACGGACAGGGAGTTTGGTCGGGGAGCTGTTTTTT. Amino acid sequence: CASGRTGSLVGELFF. The V call is TRBV12-5, the J call TRBJ2-2, with 8 bases matching TRBD1. The CDR3 runs 15 residues. CDR1 and CDR2 (germline): LGHNT, FRNRAP. V lost 6 bases, J lost 7 bases, and 10 bases stayed unmatched.

This clonotype has only a few counts. The chain couples TRBV24-1 to TRBJ2-2; the match to TRBD1 covers 7 bases. The CDR3 totals 14 residues. V dropped 11 bases and J dropped 0; count of bases not matched to a gene: 5. Germline V lookup: CDR1 KGHDR, CDR2 SFDVKD. CDR3 protein: CASRGTANTGELFF. The DNA for the CDR3 is TGTGCCAGCAGGGGGACGGCGAACACCGGGGAGCTGTTTTTT.

This clonotype was detected many times. CDR3 bases: TGTGCCAGCAGTCCCGGGACTAGCGGCTCCCAAGAGACCCAGTACTTC. This codes for CASSPGTSGSQETQYF. The J gene is TRBJ2-5, the V gene TRBV12-3 or TRBV12-4; 11 bases line up with TRBD2. There are 16 residues in the CDR3. V gave up 5 bases and J gave up 1 base; unmatched junction bases: 6.

This clonotype showed up many times. This sequence joins TRBV7-2 and TRBJ1-2; possibly TRBD1 for D (6 bases). This CDR3 is built from 16 residues. The V gene lost 5 bases and the J gene lost 8 bases, with 24 bases spanning the gap. Germline V CDR1 and CDR2: SGHTA, FQGNSA. CDR3 sequence: CASSPTTGYSSIGYTF. CDR3 nucleotides: TGTGCCAGCAGCCCCACGACAGGCTATTCCTCGATCGGCTACACCTTC.

The V and J genes are TRBV7-6 and TRBJ1-1; D is possibly TRBD1 (5 bases). Trimming took off 0 bases at V and 1 base at J, with 6 bases between the two ends. CDR3 size: 14 residues. Germline V lookup: CDR1 SGHVS, CDR2 FNYEAQ. Here the CDR3 reads CASSLATGNTEAFF. In nucleotides, the CDR3 is TGTGCCAGCAGCTTAGCCACAGGGAACACTGAAGCTTTCTTT.

This chain links TRBV28 with TRBJ1-1; D unresolved. Deletions cut 4 bases from V and 4 bases from J, with 10 bases between. This CDR3 contains 13 residues. Germline V gives CDR1 MDHEN, CDR2 SYDVKM. This CDR3 is CASSWVRGTEAFF. The CDR3 nucleotides read TGTGCCAGCAGTTGGGTCCGCGGCACTGAAGCTTTCTTT.

The chain employs TRBV12-3 or TRBV12-4 and TRBJ2-7, with a possible D match to TRBD2 (7 bases). The CDR3 contains 13 residues. V lost 3 bases and J lost 5, with 11 bases in between. Here the CDR3 reads CASSFGGHNEQYV. The CDR3 DNA sequence: TGTGCCAGCAGTTTCGGGGGGCACAACGAGCAGTACGTC.

The V gene is TRBV10-3, the J gene TRBJ2-2; weak D call: TRBD2 (5 bases). This CDR3 comprises 16 residues. Trimming took 2 bases from V and 0 from J, leaving 10 bases between them. The germline CDR1 and CDR2 sequences are ENHRY and SYGVKD. The DNA for the CDR3 is TGTGCCATCAGTGAGGGCAGCGGTGCGAACACCGGGGAGCTGTTTTTT. Protein product: CAISEGSGANTGELFF.

Only a few counts were recorded for this clonotype. The chain uses TRBV28 and TRBJ2-7, with 10 bases fitting TRBD1. This CDR3 has 16 residues. Germline assignment: CDR1 MDHEN and CDR2 SYDVKM. V shed 5 bases, J shed 4 bases, and the junction held 11 bases outside the gene matches. CDR3 in amino acids: CASSLLGLGQGYEQYF. For the CDR3, the DNA is TGTGCCAGCAGTCTCCTGGGTTTGGGACAGGGGTACGAGCAGTACTTC.

This clonotype was detected ten times or more. The chain has TRBV2 and TRBJ2-3, with 8 bases fitting TRBD2. This CDR3 contains 16 residues. The germline CDR1 and CDR2 sequences are SNHLY and FYNNEI. V dropped 5 bases and J dropped 0; count of bases not matched to a gene: 7. The CDR3 spells CASSSLTSVSTDTQYF. The CDR3 bases are TGTGCCAGCAGTTCCTTGACTAGCGTGAGCACAGATACGCAGTATTTT.

This clonotype was seen a handful of times. The chain has TRBV5-8 and TRBJ1-5, with D unresolved. The ends were cut back, 0 bases at V and 11 bases at J, with 6 bases in the middle. From germline, CDR1 is SGHTS and CDR2 YDEGEE. The CDR3 contains 11 residues. The CDR3: CASSLDMAQHF. The CDR3 coding sequence is TGTGCCAGCAGCTTGGATATGGCCCAGCATTTT.

The V call is TRBV4-1, the J call TRBJ2-7, with D possibly being TRBD1 or TRBD2 (5 bases each). The V and J ends lost 2 bases and 3 bases respectively, with 17 bases between them. The CDR3 consists of 16 residues. Germline V gene lookup returns CDR1 MGHRA and CDR2 YSYEKL. CDR3 residues: CASSQKRADSFYEQYF. The CDR3 coding sequence is TGCGCCAGCAGCCAAAAGAGGGCTGACAGTTTCTACGAGCAGTACTTC.

The V gene is TRBV4-1, the J gene TRBJ2-5; D ambiguous. The CDR3 totals 15 residues. CDR1 and CDR2 from the germline V gene are MGHRA and YSYEKL. The ends were cut back, 0 bases at V and 1 base at J, with 9 bases in the middle. CDR3 sequence (DNA): TGCGCCAGCAGCCAAGAGGTTACCATCCAAGAGACCCAGTACTTC. This translates into CASSQEVTIQETQYF.

This clonotype was detected many times. V and J are TRBV18 and TRBJ2-5; D is undetermined. Between the trimmed V and J ends, which lost 2 bases and 5 bases, there was a span of 12 bases. This CDR3 spans 14 amino acids. Germline assignment: CDR1 KGHSH and CDR2 LQKENI. DNA of the CDR3: TGTGCCAGCTCACCATTCGGAACCGGGGAGACCCAGTACTTC. Its protein is CASSPFGTGETQYF.

This clonotype was counted many times. The chain links TRBV20-1 to TRBJ2-1; 10 positions agree with TRBD2. CDR1 and CDR2 (germline): DFQATT, SNEGSKA (reference sequence). V lost 2 bases and J lost 4; bases outside the gene matches: 5. This CDR3 has 15 residues. The CDR3 DNA reads TGCAGTGCTAGAAGGCCTAGCGGGGGATACAATGAGCAGTTCTTC. Protein: CSARRPSGGYNEQFF.

The rearrangement links TRBV20-1 to TRBJ1-1; tentatively, D is TRBD1 (6 bases). The V gene lost 6 bases and the J gene lost 8 bases, with 16 bases spanning the gap. Per germline, CDR1 DFQATT and CDR2 SNEGSKA (reference sequence). There are 12 residues in the CDR3. The CDR3 here is CSARRGQGEAFF. For the CDR3, the DNA is TGCAGTGCCCGGCGGGGCCAGGGGGAAGCTTTCTTT.